Included here is one TCR beta chain sequence, with context. This clone was seen a few times. The target of this receptor is not known. The sample holds no much larger clone one base away, and base qualities are not on file. This sample is part of a study of beta chain features in type 1 diabetes (dated by TCRdb to 2017 to 2018). A note on the overall study: Patients and healthy donors did not differ in mean age, gender distribution, total cell number or subset yield. Regulatory and stem cell-like memory subsets were obtained from only 8 patients and about 8 healthy donors, while naive and central memory subsets were obtained from all 28 donors. In the study, TCRB repertoires of sorted circulating CD4+ T cell subsets from recently diagnosed type 1 diabetes patients were compared with those of matched healthy donors. A total of 107,917,701 sorted cells were examined across all samples, and a strong correlation was observed between cell number per subset and RNA yield. Study-wide conclusions, independent of this receptor: Because cDNA was sequenced instead of genomic DNA, highly expressing activated cells could be over-represented, though the groups showed no difference in activation or CD3 levels. In all four CD4+ subsets, TCRB CDR3 length was moderately but significantly shorter in type 1 diabetes patients. The naive, central memory and regulatory TCRB repertoires appeared to resemble one another more closely among patients than among healthy donors. At VDJ recombination sites, type 1 diabetes patients had fewer insertions and more deleted nucleotides, which implies abnormalities in thymic rearrangement. HLA sub-analyses involved small numbers of individuals, so any influence of HLA type on TCRB rearrangement remained unresolved. PCR may preferentially amplify shorter templates, but because patient and control samples were amplified and corrected together, any resulting skew would affect both groups equally.

All of the isolated RNA was reverse transcribed with the High Capacity cDNA Reverse Transcription Kit, so expressed TCRB transcripts were sequenced. Deep immunoSEQ sequencing was applied to naive, central memory and regulatory T cell samples, giving an average of roughly 3.5 million total reads per sample. Sorted cells were lysed in RLT buffer and RNA was extracted with DNase-treated RNeasy Micro or Mini kits, depending on cell number. To prevent cross-contamination, every cell subset was processed on its own, while patient and healthy donor samples were processed together. The immunoSEQ multiplex PCR was used to amplify TCRB sequences from cDNA, yielding 87-bp fragments that span the CDR3 region. Amplicons were sequenced on the Illumina HiSeq platform. The published analysis was carried out like this. PCR bias was corrected computationally using synthetic template baselines, and reads within Hamming distance 2 were collapsed, with unmergeable singletons discarded. Reads were aligned against IMGT so that V, D and J genes, CDR3 length and insertions or deletions at six rearrangement sites could be assigned. Within each subset, clonotype counts were normalized to sorted cell number, and only after that were true diversity and Gini coefficients computed with the tcR R package. Repertoire sharing was quantified using the overlap coefficient calculated on TCRB nucleotide sequences. Out-of-frame TCRB sequences from naive cells were analyzed as a proxy for the pre-selection repertoire. In its TCRdb copy, this immuneACCESS table keeps in-frame sequences only and misses some clones. Where compared with another copy, unresolved V genes explain less than half of these, and the others have no known cause. V, J and clone size reflect that table, while D and trimming were determined from the DNA. The sample table records about 470,000 clones; around 28% of these occur just once. About 0.065% of the sample is taken by the ten largest.

A single peripheral blood draw of 95 to 150 mL on average was collected from each donor into heparinised tubes. A BD FACSAria II was used to sort naive, central memory, regulatory and stem cell-like memory CD4+ T cells with a panel that included CD45RO, CCR7, CD25, CD127, CD95 and CD27. Every sorted population had a purity above 95%. PBMCs were isolated immediately by Lymphoprep density gradient centrifugation and stained directly without culture. Samples were stained and sorted in pairs, with one healthy donor and one patient per experiment, so that batch effects were minimized. From a lookup of the germline V gene, CDR1 and CDR2 are SGHTA and FQGNSA. Trimming at the junction amounts to 5 bases on V and 3 bases on J, and the germline ends lie 4 bases apart. Including the terminal cysteine and phenylalanine, the CDR3 comprises 11 residues. The entry retains the CDR3 DNA only, 33 bases that are in frame from base 1.

Source material: naive CD4+ T cells from blood. Explained via the paper, the cell subset or site label denotes: true naive CD4+ T cells. This chain is built from TRBV7-2 and TRBJ2-5; the D gene remains uncertain. The origin of this receptor is a man between 18 and 29 years old in good health. The CDR3 region: CASSVEETQYF. The nucleotides read TGTGCCAGCAGCGTCGAAGAGACCCAGTACTTC. This CDR3, with the reference TRBV7-2 and TRBJ2-5 proteins standing in past its ends, gives the full variable domain GAGVSQSPSNKVTEKGKDVELRCDPISGHTALYWYRQSLGQGLEFLIYFQGNSAPDKSGLPSDRFSAERTGGSVSTLTIQRTQQEDSAVYLCASSVEETQYFGPGTRLLVL.